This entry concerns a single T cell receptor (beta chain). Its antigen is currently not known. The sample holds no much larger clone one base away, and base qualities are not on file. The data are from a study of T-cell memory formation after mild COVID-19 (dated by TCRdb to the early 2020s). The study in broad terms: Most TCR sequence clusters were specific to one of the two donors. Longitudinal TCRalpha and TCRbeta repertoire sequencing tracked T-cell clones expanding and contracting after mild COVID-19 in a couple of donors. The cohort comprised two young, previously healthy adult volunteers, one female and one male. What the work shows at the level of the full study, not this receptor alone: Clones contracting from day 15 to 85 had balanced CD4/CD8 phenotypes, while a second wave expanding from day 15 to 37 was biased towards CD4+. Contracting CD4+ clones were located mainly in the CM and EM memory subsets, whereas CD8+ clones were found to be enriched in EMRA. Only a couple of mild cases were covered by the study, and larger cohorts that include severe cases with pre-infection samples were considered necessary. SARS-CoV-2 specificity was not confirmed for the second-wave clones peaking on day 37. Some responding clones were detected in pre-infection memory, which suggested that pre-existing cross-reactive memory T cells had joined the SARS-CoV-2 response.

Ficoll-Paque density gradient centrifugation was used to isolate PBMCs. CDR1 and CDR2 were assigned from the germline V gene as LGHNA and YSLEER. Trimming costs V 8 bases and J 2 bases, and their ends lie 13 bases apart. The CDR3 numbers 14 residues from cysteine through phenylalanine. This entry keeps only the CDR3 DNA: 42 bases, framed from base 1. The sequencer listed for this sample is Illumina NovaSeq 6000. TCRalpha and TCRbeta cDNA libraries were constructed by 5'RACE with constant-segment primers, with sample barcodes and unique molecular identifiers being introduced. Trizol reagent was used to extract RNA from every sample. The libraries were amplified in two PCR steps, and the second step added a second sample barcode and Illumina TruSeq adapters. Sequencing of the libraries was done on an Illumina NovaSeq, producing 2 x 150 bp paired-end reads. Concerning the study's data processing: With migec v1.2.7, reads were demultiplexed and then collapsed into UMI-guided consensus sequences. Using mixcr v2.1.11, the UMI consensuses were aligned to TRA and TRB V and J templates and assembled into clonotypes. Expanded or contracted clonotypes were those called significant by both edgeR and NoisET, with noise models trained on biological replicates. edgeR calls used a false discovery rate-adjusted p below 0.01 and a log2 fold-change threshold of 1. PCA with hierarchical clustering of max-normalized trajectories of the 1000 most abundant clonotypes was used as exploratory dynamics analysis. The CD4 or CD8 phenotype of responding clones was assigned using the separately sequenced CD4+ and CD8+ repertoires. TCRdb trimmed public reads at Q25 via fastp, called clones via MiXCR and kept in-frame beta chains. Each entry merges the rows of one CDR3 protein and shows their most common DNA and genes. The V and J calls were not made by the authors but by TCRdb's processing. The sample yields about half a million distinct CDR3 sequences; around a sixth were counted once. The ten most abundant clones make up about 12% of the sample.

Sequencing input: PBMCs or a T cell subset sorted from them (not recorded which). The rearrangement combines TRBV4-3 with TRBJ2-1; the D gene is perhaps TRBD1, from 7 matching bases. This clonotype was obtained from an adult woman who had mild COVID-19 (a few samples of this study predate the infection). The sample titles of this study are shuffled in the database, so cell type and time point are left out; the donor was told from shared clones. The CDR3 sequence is CASSWRGPYNEQFF. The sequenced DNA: TGCGCCAGCTCTTGGAGGGGGCCCTACAATGAGCAGTTCTTC.